These 12 T cell receptor beta chains came from one sample sequenced in a study of OX40 agonist ivuxolimab in advanced cancers. Profiling relied on immunoSEQ multiplex PCR, and the TCRdb table lists in-frame clones only, not all of them. The sample has 52,000 or so clones; 93% are singletons. This sample comprised CD4+ or CD8+ T cells sorted from blood, obtained in a trial of the OX40 agonist ivuxolimab. These receptor sequences come from an adult with an advanced solid tumor such as melanoma, head and neck, liver or kidney cancer.

Remarks on this clone: Other DNA variants within this sample encode the same CDR3. The V call is TRBV28, the J call TRBJ2-7; D gene unclear. The germline gives CDR1 MDHEN, CDR2 SYDVKM. CDR3 length: 11 residues. V lost 3 bases to trimming and J lost 5 bases, with 5 bases between them. Here the CDR3 reads CASSFADEQYF. The CDR3 nucleotides read TGTGCCAGCAGTTTTGCTGACGAGCAGTACTTC. The variable domain in full, with the rest retrieved from reference TRBV28 and TRBJ2-7, is DVKVTQSSRYLVKRTGEKVFLECVQDMDHENMFWYRQDPGLGLRLIYFSYDVKMKEKGDIPEGYSVSREKKERFSLILESASTNQTSMYLCASSFADEQYFGPGTRLTVT.

J is TRBJ2-3 and V is TRBV29-1; 7 bases align to TRBD2. The CDR3 runs to 14 residues. The germline V gene encodes CDR1 SQVTM and CDR2 ANQGSEA. V shed 6 bases, J shed 2 bases, and the junction held 8 bases outside the gene matches. In nucleotides, the CDR3 is TGCAGCGTCGCGGTGGGAGGGCCCACAGATACGCAGTATTTT. It yields the protein CSVAVGGPTDTQYF.

This clone was found once. The genes are TRBV28 and TRBJ1-5; D is undetermined. This CDR3 has 13 amino acids. V lost 5 bases, J lost 5 bases, and 10 bases lay in between. CDR1 is MDHEN and CDR2 is SYDVKM in the germline V gene. This chain's CDR3 is CASSPLGDQPQHF. The CDR3 DNA reads as TGTGCCAGCAGTCCCTTGGGCGATCAGCCCCAGCATTTT.

This clone was counted only a few times. Because it lacks the conserved phenylalanine or tryptophan at the end, this CDR3 is likely a read error. The DNA is omitted, as the CDR3 cannot be located on it reliably, and the CDR3 follows TCRdb's listing. V usage is TRBV7-9 and J usage is TRBJ2-7; the table calls TRBD2, which could not be checked here. Germline-derived CDR1 and CDR2 are SEHNR and FQNEAQ (reference sequence). The CDR3 extends over 11 residues, inclusive of both ends. CDR3 protein: CASSSVENLYL.

The genes are TRBV19 and TRBJ1-2; D may be TRBD1 (5 bases). Germline V gene lookup returns CDR1 LNHDA and CDR2 SQIVND (reference sequence). The V and J ends lost 3 bases and 3 bases respectively, with 17 bases between them. This CDR3 spans 16 amino acids. In DNA form, the CDR3 reads TGTGCCAGTAGTATCTCTCGTGCAGGGAGGGACTATGGCTACACCTTC. Encoded protein: CASSISRAGRDYGYTF.

The rearrangement uses TRBV4-3 and TRBJ1-4, with D tentatively TRBD1 (5 bases). The CDR3 spans 16 residues. Germline V gene sequence: CDR1 LGHNA, CDR2 YSLEER. Trimming removed 3 bases at V and 5 bases at J, with 16 bases between. The CDR3 DNA is TGCGCCAGCAGCCATCCCGACAGAACGTCAAATGAAAAACTGTTTTTT. As protein: CASSHPDRTSNEKLFF.

The gene calls are TRBV28 and TRBJ2-3; 12 bases map to TRBD1. This CDR3 region has 15 residues. The germline gives CDR1 MDHEN, CDR2 SYDVKM. Losses at the gene ends were 4 bases for V and 6 bases for J; bases not matched to a gene: 5. CDR3 nucleotides: TGTGCCAGCAGTTCCGGGACAGGGGGCAGCGATACGCAGTATTTT. Amino acids: CASSSGTGGSDTQYF.

The V call is TRBV7-2, the J call TRBJ1-3; D call uncertain. Germline-derived CDR1 and CDR2 are SGHTA and FQGNSA. This CDR3 has 16 amino acids. Trimming removed 1 base at V and 0 bases at J, with 10 bases between. The CDR3 DNA reads as TGTGCCAGCAGCTTAGTTAGGGTAACCTCTGGAAACACCATATATTTT. Its translation: CASSLVRVTSGNTIYF.

This sequence joins TRBV6-5 and TRBJ2-7; D might be TRBD2 (5 bases). This CDR3 is 12 amino acids long. Trimming shortened V by 4 bases and J by 5 bases, and 9 bases separated the two germline ends. Germline lookup yields CDR1 MNHEY and CDR2 SVGAGI. The CDR3 region is CASSSGINEQYF. CDR3 nucleotide sequence: TGTGCCAGCAGTTCGGGGATCAACGAGCAGTACTTC.

The V and J genes are TRBV27 and TRBJ2-4, with D perhaps being TRBD1 or TRBD2 (5 bases each). V lost 2 bases and J 4 bases, leaving 15 bases between the germline ends. The CDR3 runs to 16 residues. CDR1 is MNHEY and CDR2 is SMNVEV in the germline V gene (reference sequence). The CDR3 protein is CASSLRDGLPKNIQYF. For the CDR3, the DNA is TGTGCCAGCAGTTTAAGGGACGGGCTTCCTAAAAACATTCAGTACTTC.

The chain has TRBV27 and TRBJ2-5; possible D gene TRBD1, 6 bases. Per germline, CDR1 MNHEY and CDR2 SMNVEV (reference sequence). CDR3 size: 16 residues. Trimming stripped 0 bases from V and 2 bases from J, with 13 bases between. The CDR3 bases are TGTGCCAGCAGTTTATCGTTGGGGGCCCTACAAGAGACCCAGTACTTC. Protein sequence: CASSLSLGALQETQYF.

The J gene is TRBJ2-2, the V gene TRBV7-6; 8 bases fit TRBD1. The V segment lost 7 bases and the J segment 0 bases; nucleotides outside the gene matches: 10. This CDR3 comprises 17 residues. Germline V gene data show CDR1 as SGHVS and CDR2 as FNYEAQ. As DNA, the CDR3 is TGTGCCAGCACCAGTCTACCAGGGGGCGCGAACACCGGGGAGCTGTTTTTT. Its protein product is CASTSLPGGANTGELFF.